The 18 T cell receptor beta chains below all came from one sample that was sequenced in a study of T cell responses to AZD1222 COVID-19 vaccine. The method was immunoSEQ multiplex PCR; TCRdb's version includes in-frame clones alone and lacks a portion of them. The sample has around 78,000 clones; roughly 88% are singletons. The specimen comprised peripheral blood, sampled 28 days after the second AZD1222 dose. The source of these receptors is an adult who received the AZD1222 COVID-19 vaccine.

The rearrangement links TRBV30 to TRBJ1-5; 7 bases map to TRBD1. The CDR3 totals 13 residues. Per germline, CDR1 GTSNPN and CDR2 SVGIG (reference sequence). J gave up 7 bases and V 3 bases, and 6 bases lay outside the gene matches. This chain's CDR3 is CAWSRQGRQPQHF. CDR3 nucleotides: TGTGCCTGGAGCAGACAGGGTCGACAGCCCCAGCATTTT.

The genes are TRBV6-4 and TRBJ2-3; no firm D call. Germline V gene data show CDR1 as MRHNA and CDR2 as SNTAGT. The V end was cut by 6 bases, the J end by 0 bases, with 13 bases between. The CDR3 spans 15 residues. CDR3 loop: CASRPDWSSTDTQYF. CDR3 in DNA: TGTGCCAGCAGGCCAGACTGGTCTAGCACAGATACGCAGTATTTT.

The chain is built from TRBV11-2 and TRBJ2-2; TRBD2 matches at 8 bases. J lost 3 bases, V lost 4 bases, and 1 base had no gene match. CDR1 is SGHAT, CDR2 FQNNGV, per germline. This CDR3 is 14 amino acids long. CDR3 coding DNA: TGTGCCAGCAGCTCGCGGGGGGACACCGGGGAGCTGTTTTTT. Translating gives CASSSRGDTGELFF. Filled out from reference TRBV11-2 and TRBJ2-2, the complete variable domain reads EAGVAQSPRYKIIEKRQSVAFWCNPISGHATLYWYQQILGQGPKLLIQFQNNGVVDDSQLPKDRFSAERLKGVDSTLKIQPAKLEDSAVYLCASSSRGDTGELFFGEGSRLTVL.

V and J are TRBV7-7 and TRBJ2-6; TRBD1 matches at 7 bases. Trimming cost V 5 bases and J 2 bases; bases outside gene matches: 3. Germline CDR1 is SSHAT and CDR2 is FNYEAQ (reference sequence). The length of the CDR3 is 15 residues. Here the CDR3 reads CASSPGTAGANVLTF. Here the CDR3 DNA reads TGTGCCAGCAGCCCGGGGACAGCTGGGGCCAACGTCCTGACTTTC.

The chain uses TRBV25-1 and TRBJ1-4, with D perhaps TRBD1 (6 bases). Trimming removed 5 bases at V and 8 bases at J, with 18 bases between. CDR1 is MGHDK, CDR2 SYGVNS, per germline. The CDR3 is 15 residues long. CDR3 nucleotides: TGTGCCAGCAGTTATTCACGGGACAAGGGGGAAAAACTGTTTTTT. This gives the protein CASSYSRDKGEKLFF.

The chain is built from TRBV24-1 and TRBJ1-1; TRBD1 matches 7 bases. V was clipped by 11 bases and J by 2 bases; unmatched bases: 7. Germline V lookup: CDR1 KGHDR, CDR2 SFDVKD. This CDR3 is 13 amino acids long. The CDR3 DNA follows: TGTGCCATGACGACAGGGATAAACACTGAAGCTTTCTTT. It codes for CAMTTGINTEAFF.

V and J are TRBV2 and TRBJ1-1; no firm D call. Per the germline V gene, CDR1 is SNHLY and CDR2 is FYNNEI. There are 14 residues in the CDR3. The V end was cut by 2 bases, the J end by 8 bases, with 15 bases between. For the CDR3, the DNA is TGTGCCAGCAGTGAATCCCAGGTTTTAAGGGAAGCTTTCTTT. As protein: CASSESQVLREAFF.

The chain has TRBV11-2 and TRBJ1-2; weak D call: TRBD1 (5 bases). This CDR3 comprises 15 residues. V lost 5 bases and J lost 3, with 16 bases in between. Per the germline V gene, CDR1 is SGHAT and CDR2 is FQNNGV. The CDR3 reads CASSLNRQTHYGYTF. The CDR3 bases are TGTGCCAGCAGCCTCAATCGACAGACTCACTATGGCTACACCTTC.

V gene TRBV28 combines with J gene TRBJ1-1, with 8 bases fitting TRBD1. The V and J ends lost 5 bases and 5 bases, in that order; junction bases with no gene match: 7. This CDR3 comprises 14 residues. Germline V gene sequence: CDR1 MDHEN, CDR2 SYDVKM. CDR3 sequence: CASSVGQGWTEAFF. The DNA of the CDR3 is TGTGCCAGCAGTGTAGGACAGGGTTGGACTGAAGCTTTCTTT.

The chain joins TRBV28 to TRBJ2-7; perhaps TRBD2 as D (6 bases). Trimming cost V 0 bases and J 4 bases, with 16 bases left between them. Germline assignment: CDR1 MDHEN and CDR2 SYDVKM. The CDR3 spans 16 residues. The CDR3 region is CASSLWSLRGAYEQYF. In DNA, the CDR3 is TGTGCCAGCAGTTTATGGTCGTTGCGGGGAGCGTACGAGCAGTACTTC.

This chain links TRBV7-9 with TRBJ2-3; D is undetermined. The CDR3 length is 14 residues. Between the trimmed V and J ends, which lost 1 base and 2 bases, there was a span of 7 bases. Germline V gives CDR1 SEHNR, CDR2 FQNEAQ (reference sequence). Here the CDR3 DNA reads TGTGCCAGCAGCTTAGATTTCACCACAGATACGCAGTATTTT. This sequence encodes CASSLDFTTDTQYF.

This clone was detected a few times. The chain has TRBV12-3 or TRBV12-4 and TRBJ1-5; D gene uncertain. Trimming took off 1 base at V and 2 bases at J, with 0 bases between the two ends. The CDR3 runs to 12 residues. The CDR3 sequence is CASSLGNQPQHF. The CDR3 nucleotides are TGTGCCAGCAGTTTAGGCAATCAGCCCCAGCATTTT.

This clone is a singleton in its sample. The rearrangement joins TRBV7-9 to TRBJ2-5; TRBD2 matches at 12 bases. The trim removed 5 bases at V and 1 base at J, leaving 5 bases unmatched. Germline V gives CDR1 SEHNR, CDR2 FQNEAQ (reference sequence). The CDR3 runs 16 residues. This CDR3 is CASSVTSGGAQETQYF. CDR3 DNA sequence: TGTGCCAGCAGCGTGACTAGCGGGGGCGCCCAAGAGACCCAGTACTTC. Full variable domain (remainder filled in from reference TRBV7-9 and TRBJ2-5): DTGVSQNPRHKITKRGQNVTFRCDPISEHNRLYWYRQTLGQGPEFLTYFQNEAQLEKSRLLSDRFSAERPKGSFSTLEIQRTEQGDSAMYLCASSVTSGGAQETQYFGPGTRLLVL.

The chain recombines TRBV9 with TRBJ2-2; TRBD2 agrees at 10 bases. The length of the CDR3 is 16 residues. With 4 bases clipped from V and 4 bases from J, the junction kept 7 bases outside the gene matches. CDR1 SGDLS and CDR2 YYNGEE come from the germline V gene. The CDR3 spells CASSRQLAGSTGELFF. The CDR3 region has the DNA TGTGCCAGCAGCCGTCAACTAGCGGGGAGCACCGGGGAGCTGTTTTTT.

The gene calls are TRBV3-1 (or the pseudogene TRBV3-2) and TRBJ2-1, with D perhaps matching TRBD1 (6 bases). V was clipped by 5 bases and J by 0 bases, with 11 bases between them. Germline CDR1 is LGHDT and CDR2 is YNNKEL (reference sequence). The CDR3 sequence is 15 residues long. This CDR3 is CASSEGDLSYNEQFF. As DNA, the CDR3 is TGTGCCAGCAGCGAGGGGGACCTCTCCTACAATGAGCAGTTCTTC.

V and J are TRBV6-5 and TRBJ2-7; no clear D gene. The length of the CDR3 is 15 residues. The V gene lost 6 bases and the J gene lost 0 bases, with 15 bases spanning the gap. Germline-derived CDR1 and CDR2 are MNHEY and SVGAGI. The CDR3 loop reads CASRMTPNPSYEQYF. The CDR3 DNA follows: TGTGCCAGCAGAATGACCCCGAACCCCTCCTACGAGCAGTACTTC.

This clone was recorded only once. The rearrangement joins TRBV6-4 to TRBJ1-6; 9 bases align to TRBD1. CDR1 is MRHNA, CDR2 SNTAGT, per germline. The V and J ends lost 3 bases and 10 bases, in that order; junction bases with no gene match: 4. The CDR3 runs to 14 residues. DNA of the CDR3: TGTGCCAGCAGTGAGGGACAGGGCAGGTCACCCCTCCACTTT. It is translated as CASSEGQGRSPLHF.

This chain links TRBV7-9 with TRBJ1-5; D remains unclear. Germline V gene data show CDR1 as SEHNR and CDR2 as FQNEAQ (reference sequence). This CDR3 contains 17 residues. Trimming removed 3 bases at V and 1 base at J, with 16 bases between. CDR3 amino acids: CASSFQPPITSNQPQHF. The CDR3, as DNA: TGTGCCAGCAGCTTCCAGCCGCCGATTACAAGCAATCAGCCCCAGCATTTT.